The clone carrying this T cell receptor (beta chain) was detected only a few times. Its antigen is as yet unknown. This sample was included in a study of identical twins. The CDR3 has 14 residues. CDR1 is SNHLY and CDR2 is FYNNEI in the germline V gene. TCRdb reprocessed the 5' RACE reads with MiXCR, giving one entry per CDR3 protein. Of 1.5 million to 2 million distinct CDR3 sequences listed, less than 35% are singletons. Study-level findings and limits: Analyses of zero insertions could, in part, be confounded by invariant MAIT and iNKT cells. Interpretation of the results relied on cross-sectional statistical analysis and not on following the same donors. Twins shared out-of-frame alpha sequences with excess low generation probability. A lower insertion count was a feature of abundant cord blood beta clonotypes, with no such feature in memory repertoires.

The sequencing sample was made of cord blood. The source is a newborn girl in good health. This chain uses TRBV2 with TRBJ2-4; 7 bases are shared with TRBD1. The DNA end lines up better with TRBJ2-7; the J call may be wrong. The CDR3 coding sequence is TGTGCCAGCAGTCCGGGACAGCTTTCGTACGAGCAGTACTTC. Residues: CASSPGQLSYEQYF.